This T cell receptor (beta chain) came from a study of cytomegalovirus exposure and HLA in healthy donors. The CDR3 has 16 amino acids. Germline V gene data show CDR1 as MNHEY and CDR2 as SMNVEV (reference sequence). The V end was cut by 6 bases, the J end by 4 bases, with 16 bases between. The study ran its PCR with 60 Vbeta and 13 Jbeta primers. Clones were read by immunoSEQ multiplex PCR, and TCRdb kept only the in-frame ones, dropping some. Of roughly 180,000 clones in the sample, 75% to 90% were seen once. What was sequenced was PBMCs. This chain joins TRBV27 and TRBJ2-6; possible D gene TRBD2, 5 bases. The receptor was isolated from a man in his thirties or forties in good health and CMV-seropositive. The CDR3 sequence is CASSLRGSTGANVLTF. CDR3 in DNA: TGTGCCAGCAGCCTGCGAGGGTCGACCGGGGCCAACGTCCTGACTTTC.